These 9 T cell receptor beta chains were sequenced from one sample in a study of cytomegalovirus exposure and HLA in healthy donors. The PCR made use of 60 Vbeta and 13 Jbeta primers. Assay used: immunoSEQ multiplex PCR; TCRdb lists only in-frame clones, some missing. In the table there are fewer than 200,000 clones, roughly 80% of which are singletons. The sample taken for sequencing was PBMCs. The receptors were gathered from a human donor in good health.

The V call is TRBV6-5, the J call TRBJ1-2; D unclear. V lost 6 bases to trimming and J lost 3 bases, with 5 bases between them. There are 11 residues in the CDR3. Germline V gene lookup returns CDR1 MNHEY and CDR2 SVGAGI. The CDR3 bases are TGTGCCAGCAGGACTGACTATGGCTACACCTTC. Its protein is CASRTDYGYTF.

The rearrangement links TRBV7-2 to TRBJ1-1; no definite D call. Trimming stripped 5 bases from V and 1 base from J, with 14 bases between. Germline V gene lookup returns CDR1 SGHTA and CDR2 FQGNSA. The CDR3 extends over 15 amino acids. The CDR3 protein is CASSPDEAWNTEAFF. The CDR3 DNA reads TGTGCCAGCAGCCCGGATGAGGCCTGGAACACTGAAGCTTTCTTT.

The V gene is TRBV2, the J gene TRBJ1-2; 8 nucleotides align to TRBD1. The junction had 2 bases not matched to a gene; V was cut back by 3 bases and J by 2 bases. Germline CDR1 SNHLY, CDR2 FYNNEI. The CDR3 is 14 amino acids. The CDR3 DNA reads as TGTGCCAGCAGTGACAGGGGGCCCAACTATGGCTACACCTTC. This sequence encodes CASSDRGPNYGYTF.

The chain combines TRBV5-4 with TRBJ2-7, with D possibly matching TRBD1 (6 bases). V lost 9 bases, J lost 0 bases, and 16 bases lay in between. Germline lookup yields CDR1 SGHNT and CDR2 YYREEE (reference sequence). The CDR3 runs to 14 residues. The CDR3 sequence is CATTGTHSSYEQYF. In nucleotides, the CDR3 is TGTGCCACTACCGGGACACACAGCTCCTACGAGCAGTACTTC.

V gene TRBV2 combines with J gene TRBJ2-3, with a possible D match to TRBD1 (5 bases). V lost 3 bases and J 4 bases, leaving 14 bases between the germline ends. Germline V CDR1 and CDR2: SNHLY, FYNNEI. This CDR3 comprises 15 residues. The CDR3 loop reads CASSDAVQGPDTQYF. The CDR3 nucleotides read TGTGCCAGCAGTGACGCCGTCCAGGGCCCAGATACGCAGTATTTT.

The sample holds one count of this clone. This chain joins TRBV14 and TRBJ2-1, with D uncertain. CDR3 length equals 16 residues. Germline-derived CDR1 and CDR2 are SGHDN and FVKESK. Trimming stripped 2 bases from V and 0 bases from J, with 11 bases between. The CDR3 DNA reads as TGTGCCAGCAGCCAATTCAGCGTGAGCTCCTACAATGAGCAGTTCTTC. The encoded protein is CASSQFSVSSYNEQFF.

The gene calls are TRBV6-1 and TRBJ1-5; 7 nucleotides agree with TRBD1. This CDR3 has 16 amino acids. Germline trimming cut 3 bases from V and 2 bases from J; bases unmatched to any gene: 7. The germline gives CDR1 MNHNS, CDR2 SASEGT. The CDR3: CASSDLTGSGNQPQHF. CDR3 nucleotide sequence: TGTGCCAGCAGTGACCTGACAGGGTCCGGCAATCAGCCCCAGCATTTT.

The table lists this clone with a count of one. V and J are TRBV7-2 and TRBJ2-1; 10 bases line up with TRBD2. The CDR3 contains 15 residues. The trim removed 3 bases at V and 8 bases at J, leaving 7 bases unmatched. Germline-derived CDR1 and CDR2 are SGHTA and FQGNSA. The CDR3 region is CASSFVSGGADEQFF. The DNA of the CDR3 is TGTGCCAGCAGCTTTGTGAGCGGGGGGGCCGATGAGCAGTTCTTC.

The chain links TRBV30 to TRBJ2-7; a possible D gene is TRBD2 (5 bases). The V end was cut by 4 bases, the J end by 6 bases, with 22 bases between. The CDR3 contains 15 residues. Germline V gene sequence: CDR1 GTSNPN, CDR2 SVGIG (reference sequence). The CDR3 DNA reads TGTGCCTGGAACTTACCGGGAACAGCGGTCTGCGAGCAGTACTTC. This codes for CAWNLPGTAVCEQYF.